This TCR beta chain is from a study of T cells in Graves' hyperthyroidism and ophthalmopathy. Amplified TCR beta CDR3 regions derived from RNA transcripts. The HTBI primer set was used in a first-round RT-PCR of the TCR CDR3. Each CDR3 protein is one row after TCRdb ran MiXCR on the multiplex PCR reads. The table lists approximately 700,000 distinct CDR3 sequences, 45% of them singletons, with approximately 6.8% in the top ten. This clonotype was counted ten times or more. Its antigen is not identified. Patients having uncontrolled infection, another autoimmune disease, pregnancy or lactation were not included. The study, taken as a whole, reports: Ophthalmopathy was identified by the model a median approximately 6.4 months ahead of onset. Most thyroid-expanded clonotypes above 0.001 were also found in blood.

Germline V lookup: CDR1 SGHVS, CDR2 FQNEAQ. This CDR3 has 14 residues. J was trimmed by 2 bases and V by 3 bases; bases with no gene match: 2. The sequenced material came from peripheral blood or thyroid tissue (not recorded which). The receptor's source is an adult man with Graves' disease, either hyperthyroidism or ophthalmopathy (not recorded which). The genes are TRBV7-8 and TRBJ2-7, with TRBD1 matching over 9 bases. DNA of the CDR3: TGTGCCAGCAGCTTCGGGACAGGGACCTACGAGCAGTACTTC. This translates into CASSFGTGTYEQYF.